A single sample is the source of the 11 T cell receptor beta chains below, sequenced in a study of shared clonotypes between healthy human individuals (dated by TCRdb to the early 2020s). The method behind the library was the immunoSEQ multiplex PCR assay. Imported from immuneACCESS, the table was reduced by TCRdb to in-frame sequences with V and J called. These copies leave out some clones; in studies compared against another copy, an unresolved V gene accounts for under half, and the cause of the remainder is not known. The sample profile shows approximately 2,000,000 clones; about nine tenths of them were found once. The ten largest clones capture 0.3% to 0.45% of the sample. Sequenced: naive CD4+ T cells from PBMCs. This specimen's cell subset or site label, per the study, means: CD45RA+ positively selected. These receptors originate from a man between 18 and 29 years old in good health. Some clones in this sample may be carry-over from other donors' samples.

A note on this clone: Other DNA sequences of this sample code for an identical CDR3. V gene TRBV14 combines with J gene TRBJ1-1, with D unclear. Germline CDR1 reads SGHDN; CDR2 reads FVKESK. The V end was cut by 4 bases, the J end by 1 base, with 7 bases between. The CDR3 is made up of 13 amino acids. CDR3 sequence (DNA): TGTGCCAGCAGCCCAACAAGGAACACTGAAGCTTTCTTT. As protein: CASSPTRNTEAFF.

This chain links TRBV28 with TRBJ2-7, with 8 bases identical to TRBD1. Losses at the gene ends were 4 bases for V and 2 bases for J; bases not matched to a gene: 4. The CDR3 has 14 residues. Germline V gene sequence: CDR1 MDHEN, CDR2 SYDVKM. In DNA form, the CDR3 reads TGTGCCAGCAGTTGGGGACAGGACGCCTACGAGCAGTACTTC. Protein product: CASSWGQDAYEQYF.

This chain links TRBV5-1 with TRBJ2-2; perhaps TRBD2 as D (5 bases). Trimming cost V 4 bases and J 2 bases, with 15 bases left between them. Germline V lookup: CDR1 SGHRS, CDR2 YFSETQ. This CDR3 comprises 16 residues. Here the CDR3 reads CASSPQLAGNTGELFF. CDR3 sequence (DNA): TGCGCCAGCAGCCCCCAGCTAGCTGGAAACACCGGGGAGCTGTTTTTT. Filled out from reference TRBV5-1 and TRBJ2-2, the complete variable domain reads KAGVTQTPRYLIKTRGQQVTLSCSPISGHRSVSWYQQTPGQGLQFLFEYFSETQRNKGNFPGRFSGRQFSNSRSEMNVSTLELGDSALYLCASSPQLAGNTGELFFGEGSRLTVL.

J is TRBJ2-2 and V is TRBV12-5; the D is unclear. The germline V and J ends were trimmed by 2 bases and 1 base, with 8 bases remaining between them. This CDR3 has 15 residues. CDR1 and CDR2 (germline): LGHNT, FRNRAP. The CDR3 nucleotides read TGTGCTAGTGGTTTGCTCAGAAAGAACACCGGGGAGCTGTTTTTT. This gives the protein CASGLLRKNTGELFF.

Worth noting for this clone: At one boundary the junction diverges from the germline segment, which might be a read error. V is TRBV7-2 and J is TRBJ2-2; D ambiguous. The CDR3 has 13 amino acids. Germline values: CDR1 SGHTA, CDR2 FQGNSA. CDR3 bases: TGTGCCAGCGGCTTACTGCACACCGGGGAGCTGTTTTTT. Its protein is CASGLLHTGELFF.

V usage is TRBV11-3 and J usage is TRBJ2-5; D is possibly TRBD2 (5 bases). V lost 5 bases and J 5 bases, leaving 18 bases between the germline ends. CDR1 is SGHNT and CDR2 is YENEEA in the germline V gene. The CDR3 is 15 residues long. The CDR3 nucleotides are TGTGCCAGCAGCACCCGGACGGGAAGAGGGGAGACCCAGTACTTC. Translated, it gives CASSTRTGRGETQYF.

The chain joins TRBV7-9 to TRBJ1-2; the match to TRBD1 covers 7 bases. The junction had 10 bases not matched to a gene; V was cut back by 6 bases and J by 6 bases. Germline V gene data show CDR1 as SEHNR and CDR2 as FQNEAQ (reference sequence). The CDR3 loop spans 14 amino acids. This chain's CDR3 is CASRHRQGGHGYTF. CDR3 in DNA: TGTGCCAGCAGACACAGACAGGGCGGGCATGGCTACACCTTC.

V gene TRBV4-3 combines with J gene TRBJ2-5, with 9 bases fitting TRBD2. V was pared by 0 bases and J by 2 bases, with 7 bases of the junction left unmatched. Germline V gene data show CDR1 as LGHNA and CDR2 as YSLEER. This CDR3 region has 17 residues. DNA of the CDR3: TGCGCCAGCAGCCAAGAGAAGGCTAGCGGGACTCAAGAGACCCAGTACTTC. As protein: CASSQEKASGTQETQYF.

This sequence joins TRBV27 and TRBJ2-3, with D maybe TRBD2 (5 bases). Trimming took off 10 bases at V and 2 bases at J, with 19 bases between the two ends. Germline CDR1 reads MNHEY; CDR2 reads SMNVEV (reference sequence). The CDR3 runs 15 residues. The CDR3: CATKRLLGSTDTQYF. Written as DNA, the CDR3 is TGTGCCACCAAACGACTATTAGGGTCCACAGATACGCAGTATTTT.

The rearrangement uses TRBV18 and TRBJ1-2; D is perhaps TRBD1 (6 bases). Germline assignment: CDR1 KGHSH and CDR2 LQKENI. Trimming removed 8 bases at V and 0 bases at J, with 16 bases between. The length of the CDR3 is 15 residues. The CDR3: CASAKTGTSNYGYTF. For the CDR3, the DNA is TGTGCCAGCGCGAAAACCGGGACATCTAACTATGGCTACACCTTC. Variable domain in full (rest from reference TRBV18 and TRBJ1-2): NAGVMQNPRHLVRRRGQEARLRCSPMKGHSHVYWYRQLPEEGLKFMVYLQKENIIDESGMPKERFSAEFPKEGPSILRIQQVVRGDSAAYFCASAKTGTSNYGYTFGSGTRLTVV.

This chain connects TRBV28 to TRBJ2-1; D uncertain. V shed 7 bases and J shed 7 bases, with 8 bases lying between them. CDR1 is MDHEN and CDR2 is SYDVKM in the germline V gene. The CDR3 runs to 11 residues. The CDR3 here is CASTFRNEQFF. The CDR3 nucleotides read TGTGCCAGCACCTTTAGGAATGAGCAGTTCTTC.